A single T cell receptor (beta chain) is shown here with its context. Deletions cut 2 bases from V and 3 bases from J, with 8 bases between. The CDR3 length is 13 residues. Germline lookup yields CDR1 SGHNT and CDR2 YENEEA. Profiled with immunoSEQ multiplex PCR; TCRdb holds only in-frame clones, not every one. The table lists about 160,000 clones, 96% of them singletons. The data derive from a study of control samples from healthy donors and cancer patients. The chain employs TRBV11-3 and TRBJ2-7; no clear D. Sequencing input: blood. The source of this sequence is a woman in her twenties or thirties in good health. The CDR3 loop reads CASSLQESYEQYF. CDR3 DNA: TGTGCCAGCAGCTTACAGGAAAGCTACGAGCAGTACTTC.